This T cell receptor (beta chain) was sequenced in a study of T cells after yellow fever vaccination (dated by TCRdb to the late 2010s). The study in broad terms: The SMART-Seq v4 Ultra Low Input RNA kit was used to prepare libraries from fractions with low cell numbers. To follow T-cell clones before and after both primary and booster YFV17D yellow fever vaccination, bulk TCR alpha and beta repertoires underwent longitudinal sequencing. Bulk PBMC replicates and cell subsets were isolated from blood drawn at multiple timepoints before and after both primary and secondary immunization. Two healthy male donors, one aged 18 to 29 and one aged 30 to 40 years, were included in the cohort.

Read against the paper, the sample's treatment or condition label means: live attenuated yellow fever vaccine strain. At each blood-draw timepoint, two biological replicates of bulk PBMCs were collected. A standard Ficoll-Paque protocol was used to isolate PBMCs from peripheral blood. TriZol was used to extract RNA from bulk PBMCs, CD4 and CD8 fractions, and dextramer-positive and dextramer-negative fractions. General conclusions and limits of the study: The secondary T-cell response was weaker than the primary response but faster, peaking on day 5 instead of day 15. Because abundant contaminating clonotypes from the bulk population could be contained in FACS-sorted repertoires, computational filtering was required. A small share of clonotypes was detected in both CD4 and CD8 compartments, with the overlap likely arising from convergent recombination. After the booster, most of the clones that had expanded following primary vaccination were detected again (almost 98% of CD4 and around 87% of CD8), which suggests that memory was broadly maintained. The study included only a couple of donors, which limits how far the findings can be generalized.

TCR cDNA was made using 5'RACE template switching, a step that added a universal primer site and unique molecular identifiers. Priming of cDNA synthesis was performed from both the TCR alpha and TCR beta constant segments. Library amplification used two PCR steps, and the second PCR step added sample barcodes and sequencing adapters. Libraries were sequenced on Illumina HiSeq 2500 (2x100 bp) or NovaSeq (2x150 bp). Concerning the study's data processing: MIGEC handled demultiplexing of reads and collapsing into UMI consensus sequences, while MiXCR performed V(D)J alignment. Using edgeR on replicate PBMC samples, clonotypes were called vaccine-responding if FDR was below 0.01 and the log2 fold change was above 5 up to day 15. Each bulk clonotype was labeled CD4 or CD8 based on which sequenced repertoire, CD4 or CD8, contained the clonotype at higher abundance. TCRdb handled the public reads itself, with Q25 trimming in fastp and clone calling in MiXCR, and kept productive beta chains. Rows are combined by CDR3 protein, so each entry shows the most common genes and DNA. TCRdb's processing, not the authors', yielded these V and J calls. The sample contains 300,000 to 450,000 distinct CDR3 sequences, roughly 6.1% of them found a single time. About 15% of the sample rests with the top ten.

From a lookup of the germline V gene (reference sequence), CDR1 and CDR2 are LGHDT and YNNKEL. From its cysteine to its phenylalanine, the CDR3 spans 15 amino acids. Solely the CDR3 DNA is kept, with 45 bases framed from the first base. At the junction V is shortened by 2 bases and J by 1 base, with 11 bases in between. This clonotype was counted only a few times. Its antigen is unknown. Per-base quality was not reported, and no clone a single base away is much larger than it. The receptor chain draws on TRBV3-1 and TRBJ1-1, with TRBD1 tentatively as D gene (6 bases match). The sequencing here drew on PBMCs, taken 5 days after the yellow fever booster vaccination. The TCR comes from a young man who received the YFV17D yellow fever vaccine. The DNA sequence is TGTGCCAGCAGCCAAAGGGGGTTGGGGAACACTGAAGCTTTCTTT. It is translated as CASSQRGLGNTEAFF.